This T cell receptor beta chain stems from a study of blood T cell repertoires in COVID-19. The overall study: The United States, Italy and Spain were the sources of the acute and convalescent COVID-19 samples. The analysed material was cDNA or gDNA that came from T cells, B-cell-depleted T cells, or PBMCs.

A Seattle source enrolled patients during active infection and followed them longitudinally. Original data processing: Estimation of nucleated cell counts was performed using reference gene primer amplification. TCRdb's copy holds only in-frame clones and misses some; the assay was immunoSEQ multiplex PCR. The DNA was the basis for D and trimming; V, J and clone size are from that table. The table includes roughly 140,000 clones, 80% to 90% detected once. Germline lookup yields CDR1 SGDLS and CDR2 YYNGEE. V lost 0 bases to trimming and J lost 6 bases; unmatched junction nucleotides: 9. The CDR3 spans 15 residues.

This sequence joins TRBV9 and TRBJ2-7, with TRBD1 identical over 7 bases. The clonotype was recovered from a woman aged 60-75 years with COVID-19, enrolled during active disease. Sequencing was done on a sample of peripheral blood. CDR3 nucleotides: TGTGCCAGCAGCGTAGATGATGGACAGGTGTCCGAGCAGTACTTC. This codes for CASSVDDGQVSEQYF. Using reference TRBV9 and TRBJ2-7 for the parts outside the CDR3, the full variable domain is DSGVTQTPKHLITATGQRVTLRCSPRSGDLSVYWYQQSLDQGLQFLIQYYNGEERAKGNILERFSAQQFPDLHSELNLSSLELGDSALYFCASSVDDGQVSEQYFGPGTRLTVT.